These 15 T cell receptor beta chains originate from one sample sequenced in a study of spatial heterogeneity in lung cancer. Specified time point: sample taken at primary tumor resection. Whole RNA was taken from tumor, nontumor lung or frozen PBMC; it was then sequenced unsorted. TCRdb called the 5' RACE reads again in MiXCR, with one record for every CDR3 protein. The sample has approximately 13,000 distinct CDR3 sequences, 5.2% seen once. This specimen consisted of lung tumor tissue, obtained at surgery. The receptors were gathered from a human donor with early-stage non-small cell lung cancer.

This clonotype is labeled as medium-sized (0.01 to 0.1%). The library was built for alpha chains, so this beta chain is an off-target read and its size means little. The rearrangement uses TRBV12-3 or TRBV12-4 and TRBJ1-5, with D perhaps TRBD1 (5 bases). This CDR3 contains 13 residues. V lost 3 bases and J 8 bases, leaving 11 bases between the germline ends. CDR3 nucleotide sequence: TGTGCCAGCAGTTTGTTAGGGGTTGAGCCCCAGCATTTT. Protein product: CASSLLGVEPQHF.

This clonotype was detected many times. Because the library targeted alpha chains, this beta chain is an off-target read whose size means little. The CDR3 spells CASSIDLWTSGEQETQYF. The CDR3 DNA follows: TGTGCCAGTAGTATAGATCTATGGACTAGCGGAGAGCAAGAGACCCAGTACTTC. V is TRBV19 and J is TRBJ2-5; 10 bases are shared with TRBD2. This CDR3 contains 18 residues. Per the germline V gene, CDR1 is LNHDA and CDR2 is SQIVND (reference sequence). V lost 0 bases to trimming and J lost 2 bases; unmatched junction nucleotides: 9.

This clonotype was seen repeatedly, ten times or more. This beta chain is an off-target read within a library intended for alpha chains, so its frequency means little. This chain links TRBV5-5 with TRBJ2-3; no definite D call. Germline-derived CDR1 and CDR2 are SGHKS and YYEKEE (reference sequence). V dropped 1 base and J dropped 0 bases, with 6 bases sitting between them. CDR3 length equals 14 residues. CDR3 sequence: CASSLRYSTDTQYF. As DNA, the CDR3 is TGTGCCAGCAGCTTGCGGTATAGCACAGATACGCAGTATTTT.

This clonotype was detected ten times or more. This beta chain is a stray read from a library made for alpha chains; its abundance is not meaningful. This chain joins TRBV20-1 and TRBJ2-5; the D call may be TRBD1 or TRBD2 (5 bases each). Deletions cut 0 bases from V and 5 bases from J, with 22 bases between. The CDR3 contains 17 residues. Germline V gene sequence: CDR1 DFQATT, CDR2 SNEGSKA (reference sequence). The CDR3 DNA reads as TGCAGTGCTAGAGATTCAATTAGGGACGGGATGGGCGAGACCCAGTACTTC. Amino acid sequence: CSARDSIRDGMGETQYF.

The sample holds many counts of this clonotype. This beta chain is an off-target read within a library intended for alpha chains, so its frequency means little. The V call is TRBV5-1, the J call TRBJ2-2; 7 nucleotides align to TRBD1. V lost 5 bases, J lost 6 bases, and 7 bases stayed unmatched. CDR3 length equals 14 residues. The germline CDR1 and CDR2 sequences are SGHRS and YFSETQ. The CDR3 region has the DNA TGCGCCAGCAGAAAGGAGCAGGGGGCCGGGGAGCTGTTTTTT. Protein: CASRKEQGAGELFF. The full variable domain, in which reference TRBV5-1 and TRBJ2-2 provide the parts outside the CDR3, is KAGVTQTPRYLIKTRGQQVTLSCSPISGHRSVSWYQQTPGQGLQFLFEYFSETQRNKGNFPGRFSGRQFSNSRSEMNVSTLELGDSALYLCASRKEQGAGELFFGEGSRLTVL.

In its sample, this clonotype was seen many times. This beta chain is an off-target read within a library intended for alpha chains, so its frequency means little. Here the CDR3 DNA reads TGTGAGGGACAGGGGACAGATACGCAGTATTTT. This gives the protein CEGQGTDTQYF. The V gene is TRBV30, the J gene TRBJ2-3; TRBD1 aligns across 10 bases. CDR3 size: 11 residues. Germline V gene sequence: CDR1 GTSNPN, CDR2 SVGIG (reference sequence).

Ten or more counts support this clonotype. With the library built for alpha chains, this beta chain is off target and its frequency is not meaningful. This chain links TRBV10-2 with TRBJ1-1, with D unclear. This CDR3 contains 14 residues. V was pared by 3 bases and J by 3 bases, with 11 bases between. Germline CDR1 reads WSHSY; CDR2 reads SAAADI. The CDR3 loop reads CASSEVSEYTEAFF. CDR3 DNA: TGCGCCAGCAGTGAAGTGTCCGAGTACACTGAAGCTTTCTTT.

This clonotype has ten or more counts. Because the library targeted alpha chains, this beta chain is an off-target read whose size means little. J is TRBJ2-1 and V is TRBV7-2, with 7 nucleotides matching TRBD2. The CDR3 length is 15 residues. V lost 2 bases and J lost 7; bases outside the gene matches: 8. The germline CDR1 and CDR2 sequences are SGHTA and FQGNSA. DNA for the CDR3: TGTGCCAGCAGCTTATCGGGGGGATGGAAGAATGAGCAGTTCTTC. Protein: CASSLSGGWKNEQFF.

In this sample, this clonotype turned up many times. This beta chain was picked up by a library intended for alpha chains and is off target, so its count carries little meaning. CDR3 sequence: CASSLGPSSGNTIYF. CDR3 sequence (DNA): TGTGCCAGCAGCTTAGGACCCTCCTCTGGAAACACCATATATTTT. V and J are TRBV7-2 and TRBJ1-3; D is undetermined. Germline V gene lookup returns CDR1 SGHTA and CDR2 FQGNSA. This CDR3 spans 15 amino acids. The V and J ends lost 1 base and 0 bases respectively, with 7 bases between them.

This clonotype was counted at least ten times. This beta chain came through as a stray read in a library set up for alpha chains, and its size says little. The V call is TRBV29-1, the J call TRBJ2-6, with TRBD1 matching 11 bases. This CDR3 region has 18 residues. V shed 7 bases and J 1 base; nucleotides not matched to a gene: 12. Germline CDR1 reads SQVTM; CDR2 reads ANQGSEA. CDR3 sequence (DNA): TGCAGCGCTGAGTCAGGGGACAGGGGGAATTCTGGGGCCAACGTCCTGACTTTC. It is translated as CSAESGDRGNSGANVLTF. Combining the CDR3 with reference TRBV29-1 and TRBJ2-6 gives the whole variable domain SAVISQKPSRDICQRGTSLTIQCQVDSQVTMMFWYRQQPGQSLTLIATANQGSEATYESGFVIDKFPISRPNLTFSTLTVSNMSPEDSSIYLCSAESGDRGNSGANVLTFGAGSRLTVL.

There are many counts of this clonotype. As an off-target read in a library built for alpha chains, this beta chain has a frequency of little significance. The rearrangement joins TRBV12-3 or TRBV12-4 to TRBJ1-1; the D gene is possibly TRBD1 (5 bases). The length of the CDR3 is 15 residues. V lost 5 bases to trimming and J lost 2 bases, with 15 bases between them. The chain's CDR3 is CASSPPLTANTEAFF. In DNA, the CDR3 is TGTGCCAGCAGTCCCCCTCTGACAGCTAACACTGAAGCTTTCTTT.

This clonotype was detected ten times or more. Since it is a stray read in a library aimed at alpha chains, this beta chain has a size that is not meaningful. The J gene is TRBJ1-5, the V gene TRBV7-2; D gene ambiguous. The germline V gene encodes CDR1 SGHTA and CDR2 FQGNSA. V lost 2 bases and J 5 bases, leaving 10 bases between the germline ends. CDR3 size: 14 residues. The CDR3 DNA reads TGTGCCAGCAGCTTACTAGGGAGGGATCAGCCCCAGCATTTT. Translation: CASSLLGRDQPQHF.

This clonotype was counted ten times or more. Found in a library prepared for alpha chains, this beta chain is an off-target read, and its abundance has little meaning. The V call is TRBV7-9, the J call TRBJ2-2; D is possibly TRBD2 (7 bases). Germline loops: CDR1 SEHNR, CDR2 FQNEAQ (reference sequence). Trimming took off 5 bases at V and 5 bases at J, with 24 bases between the two ends. CDR3 length: 18 amino acids. CDR3 bases: TGTGCCAGCAGCACCTCTTCTAGGGGGAGGGCCCGAACCGGGGAGCTGTTTTTT. Residues: CASSTSSRGRARTGELFF.

The sample holds many counts of this clonotype. Found in a library prepared for alpha chains, this beta chain is an off-target read, and its abundance has little meaning. The CDR3 DNA is TGCAGCGTTCCCCCGACTAGCGGGGCACAAGAGACCCAGTACTTC. Its protein product is CSVPPTSGAQETQYF. The rearrangement joins TRBV29-1 to TRBJ2-5; TRBD2 agrees at 11 bases. CDR3 length equals 15 residues. CDR1 is SQVTM and CDR2 is ANQGSEA in the germline V gene. The junction had 7 bases not matched to a gene; V was cut back by 5 bases and J by 2 bases.

This clonotype occurred many times. This beta chain was picked up by a library intended for alpha chains and is off target, so its count carries little meaning. The J gene is TRBJ2-2, the V gene TRBV24-1, with D unresolved. The germline gives CDR1 KGHDR, CDR2 SFDVKD. V was trimmed by 5 bases and J by 0 bases, leaving 9 bases between them. CDR3 length equals 15 residues. DNA for the CDR3: TGTGCCACCAGTGTCGCCCCTCCGAACACCGGGGAGCTGTTTTTT. This sequence encodes CATSVAPPNTGELFF.